A selection of T cell receptor beta chains follows, all from one sample in a study of cytomegalovirus exposure and HLA in healthy donors. Produced via immunoSEQ multiplex PCR; TCRdb's table is partial and in-frame only. The repertoire has about 100,000 clones, 55% to 85% of them found once; the top ten carry 7.8%. Sequenced material: PBMCs. These receptors were collected from a man aged 25-40 years in good health and CMV-seronegative. Both conserved end residues are part of each CDR3. Each record gives: D gene, J gene, CDR3 length, clone size, V gene, CDR3 protein, CDR3 DNA. D genes are given only for firm matches. The size field is filled for only some rows; it gives once, few, many or a size class.

d_gene: NA; j_gene: TRBJ1-1; len: 13; abundance: NA; v_gene: TRBV6-6; CDR3aa: CASSTDRNTEAFF; CDR3nt: TGTGCCAGCAGTACCGACAGGAACACTGAAGCTTTCTTT
d_gene: TRBD1; j_gene: TRBJ1-5; len: 18; abundance: NA; v_gene: TRBV19; CDR3aa: CASSHGTDQPYSNQPQHF; CDR3nt: TGTGCCAGTAGTCACGGGACAGACCAGCCTTATAGCAATCAGCCCCAGCATTTT
d_gene: TRBD1; j_gene: TRBJ2-1; len: 15; abundance: few; v_gene: TRBV2; CDR3aa: CASRDDRGPDNEQFF; CDR3nt: TGTGCCAGCAGAGACGACAGGGGGCCGGACAATGAGCAGTTCTTC
d_gene: TRBD1; j_gene: TRBJ2-7; len: 16; abundance: NA; v_gene: TRBV9; CDR3aa: CASSISKNRGTYEQYF; CDR3nt: TGTGCCAGCAGCATCTCAAAGAACAGGGGGACCTACGAGCAGTACTTC
d_gene: NA; j_gene: TRBJ1-1; len: 12; abundance: NA; v_gene: TRBV28; CDR3aa: CASSLNRELAFF; CDR3nt: TGTGCCAGCAGTTTAAACCGGGAGCTAGCTTTCTTT
d_gene: NA; j_gene: TRBJ2-1; len: 16; abundance: NA; v_gene: TRBV7-8; CDR3aa: CASSLAGGLGYNEQFF; CDR3nt: TGTGCCAGCAGCTTAGCGGGGGGGCTCGGCTACAATGAGCAGTTCTTC
d_gene: NA; j_gene: TRBJ1-6; len: 13; abundance: NA; v_gene: TRBV6-6; CDR3aa: CASSYSSNSPLHF; CDR3nt: TGTGCCAGCAGTTACTCGAGTAATTCACCCCTCCACTTT
d_gene: NA; j_gene: TRBJ2-5; len: 13; abundance: few; v_gene: TRBV25-1; CDR3aa: CASSETVQETQYF; CDR3nt: TGTGCCAGCAGTGAAACAGTACAAGAGACCCAGTACTTC
d_gene: TRBD2; j_gene: TRBJ2-5; len: 14; abundance: NA; v_gene: TRBV10-2; CDR3aa: CASSFRTSLETQYF; CDR3nt: TGCGCCAGCAGTTTCAGGACTAGCCTAGAGACCCAGTACTTC
d_gene: TRBD1; j_gene: TRBJ2-7; len: 15; abundance: NA; v_gene: TRBV5-1; CDR3aa: CASSWVAGQEDEQYF; CDR3nt: TGCGCCAGCAGCTGGGTGGCGGGACAGGAGGACGAGCAGTACTTC
d_gene: TRBD1; j_gene: TRBJ1-4; len: 17; abundance: NA; v_gene: TRBV30; CDR3aa: CAWNRGTGFLANEKLFF; CDR3nt: TGTGCCTGGAACCGGGGGACAGGGTTTTTGGCTAATGAAAAACTGTTTTTT
d_gene: TRBD2; j_gene: TRBJ2-7; len: 14; abundance: NA; v_gene: TRBV28; CDR3aa: CATYQRGAAHEQYF; CDR3nt: TGTGCCACCTACCAGCGGGGGGCCGCCCACGAGCAGTACTTC
d_gene: NA; j_gene: TRBJ2-7; len: 14; abundance: NA; v_gene: TRBV28; CDR3aa: CASSFVDTGPEQYF; CDR3nt: TGTGCCAGCAGTTTTGTCGACACAGGGCCAGAGCAGTACTTC
d_gene: NA; j_gene: TRBJ2-7; len: 14; abundance: NA; v_gene: TRBV5-1; CDR3aa: CASSYFGTSYEQYF; CDR3nt: TGCGCCAGCAGCTATTTTGGGACATCTTACGAGCAGTACTTC
d_gene: NA; j_gene: TRBJ2-1; len: 13; abundance: NA; v_gene: TRBV19; CDR3aa: CASSIGAALEQFF; CDR3nt: TGTGCCAGTAGTATAGGGGCCGCTCTTGAGCAGTTCTTC
d_gene: NA; j_gene: TRBJ2-1; len: 11; abundance: few; v_gene: TRBV5-4; CDR3aa: CASSFGSEQFF; CDR3nt: TGTGCCAGCAGCTTCGGGAGCGAGCAGTTCTTC
d_gene: TRBD1; j_gene: TRBJ2-7; len: 14; abundance: NA; v_gene: TRBV7-2; CDR3aa: CASSSRDSSYEQYF; CDR3nt: TGTGCCAGCAGCTCTCGGGACAGCTCCTACGAGCAGTACTTC
d_gene: TRBD1; j_gene: TRBJ2-5; len: 14; abundance: NA; v_gene: TRBV19; CDR3aa: CASSTDRGQETQYF; CDR3nt: TGTGCCAGTAGTACGGACAGGGGCCAAGAGACCCAGTACTTC
d_gene: NA; j_gene: TRBJ1-5; len: 14; abundance: NA; v_gene: TRBV6-1; CDR3aa: CATGAGTSNQPQHF; CDR3nt: TGTGCCACCGGGGCAGGGACAAGCAATCAGCCCCAGCATTTT
d_gene: NA; j_gene: TRBJ1-1; len: 11; abundance: NA; v_gene: TRBV10-3; CDR3aa: CAISEGQGAFF; CDR3nt: TGTGCCATCAGTGAGGGGCAGGGAGCTTTCTTT
d_gene: NA; j_gene: TRBJ2-3; len: 16; abundance: NA; v_gene: TRBV5-1; CDR3aa: CASSLHLRTGTDTQYF; CDR3nt: TGCGCCAGCAGCCTGCACCTCAGGACAGGCACAGATACGCAGTATTTT
d_gene: NA; j_gene: TRBJ2-7; len: 14; abundance: NA; v_gene: TRBV2; CDR3aa: CASTSSRDSYEQYF; CDR3nt: TGTGCCAGCACCTCTAGCCGGGACTCCTACGAGCAGTACTTC
d_gene: NA; j_gene: TRBJ2-3; len: 15; abundance: NA; v_gene: TRBV6-5; CDR3aa: CASSYQFGTTDTQYF; CDR3nt: TGTGCCAGCAGTTACCAATTCGGGACTACAGATACGCAGTATTTT
d_gene: NA; j_gene: TRBJ2-5; len: 15; abundance: NA; v_gene: TRBV28; CDR3aa: CASSLWNSPQETQYF; CDR3nt: TGTGCCAGCAGTTTGTGGAACAGTCCACAAGAGACCCAGTACTTC
d_gene: TRBD1; j_gene: TRBJ2-7; len: 14; abundance: NA; v_gene: TRBV6-6; CDR3aa: CASGGRDRDYEQYF; CDR3nt: TGTGCCAGCGGGGGACGGGACAGAGACTACGAGCAGTACTTC
d_gene: TRBD2; j_gene: TRBJ2-1; len: 17; abundance: NA; v_gene: TRBV5-1; CDR3aa: CASSLRLAGDSYNEQFF; CDR3nt: TGCGCCAGCAGCTTACGACTAGCGGGGGACTCCTACAATGAGCAGTTCTTC
d_gene: TRBD2; j_gene: TRBJ2-3; len: 16; abundance: NA; v_gene: TRBV19; CDR3aa: CASSIPGLVSADTQYF; CDR3nt: TGTGCCAGTAGTATCCCGGGACTAGTTTCAGCAGATACGCAGTATTTT
d_gene: TRBD2; j_gene: TRBJ2-7; len: 17; abundance: once; v_gene: TRBV29-1; CDR3aa: CSVAGESSGGYAYEQYF; CDR3nt: TGCAGCGTTGCAGGGGAATCCAGCGGGGGGTACGCCTACGAGCAGTACTTC
d_gene: NA; j_gene: TRBJ1-1; len: 12; abundance: NA; v_gene: TRBV19; CDR3aa: CASSILFGEAFF; CDR3nt: TGTGCCAGTAGTATTTTGTTCGGTGAAGCTTTCTTT
d_gene: TRBD1; j_gene: TRBJ1-5; len: 14; abundance: NA; v_gene: TRBV2; CDR3aa: CASGRDRDNQPQHF; CDR3nt: TGTGCCAGCGGCCGGGACAGGGACAATCAGCCCCAGCATTTT
d_gene: NA; j_gene: TRBJ2-2; len: 17; abundance: NA; v_gene: TRBV7-2; CDR3aa: CASSLGLAGVNTGELFF; CDR3nt: TGTGCCAGCAGCTTAGGGCTAGCCGGGGTTAATACCGGGGAGCTGTTTTTT
d_gene: NA; j_gene: TRBJ1-1; len: 14; abundance: NA; v_gene: TRBV10-3; CDR3aa: CASARQVLNTEAFF; CDR3nt: TGTGCCAGCGCAAGACAGGTTCTGAACACTGAAGCTTTCTTT
d_gene: TRBD1; j_gene: TRBJ1-1; len: 13; abundance: few; v_gene: TRBV10-3; CDR3aa: CATTTGGYTEAFF; CDR3nt: TGTGCCACAACGACAGGGGGCTACACTGAAGCTTTCTTT
d_gene: NA; j_gene: TRBJ1-4; len: 16; abundance: NA; v_gene: TRBV28; CDR3aa: CASSSPDLAGAEKLFF; CDR3nt: TGTGCCAGCAGTTCGCCCGACTTGGCGGGGGCTGAAAAACTGTTTTTT
d_gene: NA; j_gene: TRBJ1-2; len: 13; abundance: NA; v_gene: TRBV6-6; CDR3aa: CASSYLQIYGYTF; CDR3nt: TGTGCCAGCAGTTATTTGCAGATTTATGGCTACACCTTC
d_gene: TRBD1; j_gene: TRBJ2-6; len: 15; abundance: NA; v_gene: TRBV9; CDR3aa: CASSPQGAGANVLTF; CDR3nt: TGTGCCAGCAGCCCACAGGGGGCTGGGGCCAACGTCCTGACTTTC
d_gene: TRBD2; j_gene: TRBJ2-5; len: 15; abundance: NA; v_gene: TRBV9; CDR3aa: CASSVAGGNQETQYF; CDR3nt: TGTGCCAGCAGCGTAGCGGGGGGTAACCAAGAGACCCAGTACTTC
d_gene: NA; j_gene: TRBJ2-5; len: 13; abundance: NA; v_gene: TRBV10-3; CDR3aa: CAIMGGRGETQYF; CDR3nt: TGTGCCATCATGGGGGGGCGAGGGGAGACCCAGTACTTC
d_gene: TRBD1; j_gene: TRBJ1-1; len: 14; abundance: NA; v_gene: TRBV2; CDR3aa: CASSVDRVNTEAFF; CDR3nt: TGTGCCAGCAGCGTGGACAGGGTGAACACTGAAGCTTTCTTT
d_gene: TRBD1; j_gene: TRBJ1-4; len: 18; abundance: NA; v_gene: TRBV28; CDR3aa: CASSPTTYWDRGNEKLFF; CDR3nt: TGTGCCAGCAGTCCTACGACTTACTGGGACAGAGGTAATGAAAAACTGTTTTTT
d_gene: NA; j_gene: TRBJ2-7; len: 13; abundance: few; v_gene: TRBV6-1; CDR3aa: CAVQSGNSYEQYF; CDR3nt: TGTGCCGTCCAATCCGGGAACTCCTACGAGCAGTACTTC
d_gene: TRBD1; j_gene: TRBJ2-1; len: 17; abundance: NA; v_gene: TRBV5-1; CDR3aa: CASSLGPPGQGMNEQFF; CDR3nt: TGCGCCAGCAGCTTAGGCCCCCCGGGACAGGGGATGAATGAGCAGTTCTTC